The 4 T cell receptor beta chains given below trace back to one sample, sequenced in a study of T cell clonality in common variable immunodeficiency. Antigen specificity for these receptors is unknown. Study findings and constraints: In common variable immunodeficiency, TCR beta chains reportedly carried fewer deletions and N-nucleotide insertions.

Profiled with immunoSEQ multiplex PCR; TCRdb holds only in-frame clones, not every one. The sample holds tens of thousands of clones, and no clone turns up only once. The sample was peripheral blood mononuclear cells. Every receptor here comes from a human donor with common variable immunodeficiency.

About this clone itself: The read finishes 3 residues shy of the CDR3 end, and the germline J gene is used to complete it. V is TRBV7-9 and J is TRBJ2-5, with D tentatively TRBD2 (6 bases). The V end was cut by 3 bases, the J end by 3 bases, with 14 bases between. The CDR3 contains 15 residues. The germline gives CDR1 SEHNR, CDR2 FQNEAQ (reference sequence). The sequenced part of the CDR3 DNA is TGTGCCAGCAGCTTGGCTGGAGGGGCGGAAGAGACC. This codes for CASSLAGGAEET. The entire CDR3 protein reads CASSLAGGAEETQYF.

This clone was counted at least ten times. The read finishes 3 residues shy of the CDR3 end, and the germline J gene is used to complete it. The chain uses TRBV18 and TRBJ1-4, with 9 bases identical to TRBD1. The CDR3 is 14 residues long. J lost 6 bases, V lost 6 bases, and 5 bases had no gene match. The germline CDR1 and CDR2 sequences are KGHSH and LQKENI. The CDR3 loop is CASSPTGGDEKLFF. The CDR3 bases that were read are TGTGCCAGCTCTCCTACAGGGGGCGATGAAAAA.

About this clone itself: The CDR3 end is not reached by the read, which stops 3 residues before it; the germline J gene fills it in. This chain connects TRBV5-1 to TRBJ2-7; the D call may be TRBD1 or TRBD2 (5 bases each). Trimming left V 0 bases short and J 5 bases short, with 6 bases between. Germline-derived CDR1 and CDR2 are SGHRS and YFSETQ. The CDR3 spans 12 residues. CDR3 sequence: CASSLGGDEQYF. The part of the CDR3 DNA that was read is TGCGCCAGCAGCTTGGGAGGGGACGAG.

There are many counts of this clone. Sequencing ends 3 residues short of the CDR3 end; the germline J gene provides the rest. The rearrangement uses TRBV30 and TRBJ2-3, with 10 bases matching TRBD1. CDR1 GTSNPN and CDR2 SVGIG come from the germline V gene (reference sequence). The CDR3 spans 15 residues. V was pared by 3 bases and J by 5 bases, with 8 bases of the junction left unmatched. This chain's CDR3 is CAWRRTGGRGDTQYF. Partial CDR3 DNA: TGTGCCTGGAGACGGACAGGGGGAAGGGGAGATACG. The full variable domain, in which reference TRBV30 and TRBJ2-3 provide the parts outside the CDR3, is SQTIHQWPATLVQPVGSPLSLECTVEGTSNPNLYWYRQAAGRGLQLLFYSVGIGQISSEVPQNLSASRPQDRQFILSSKKLLLSDSGFYLCAWRRTGGRGDTQYFGPGTRLTVL.